This TCR beta chain was recorded in a study of vaccination effects on CD4 cells after COVID-19. Study-wide background: Participants each got two BNT162b2 or mRNA-1273 vaccine doses.

Profiled with immunoSEQ multiplex PCR; TCRdb holds only in-frame clones, not every one. The table records about 63,000 clones, over 70% of them present only once. Viral peptide pools were used in the ViraFEST assay to expand antigen-specific CD4+ T cells, and sequencing came afterward. Researchers isolated CD4+ T cells once 9 to 11 days of culture had elapsed. Vaccinated recipients, who were negative for nucleocapsid antibodies, had no history of SARS-CoV-2 infection. Concerning this clone: Its antigen is still unknown.

Findings and caveats of the study: Relatively few convalescent patients took part in the study, which had no early post-infection timepoints. Infection-derived and vaccine-derived clones contracted markedly late after vaccination.

The V gene's germline CDR1 is MGHRA and CDR2 YSYEKL. The CDR3 covers 18 residues. Trimming took 1 base from V and 7 from J; bases not matched to a gene: 10. The chain recombines TRBV4-1 with TRBJ2-1; the match to TRBD2 covers 13 bases. The sequencing here drew on CD4+ T cells from PBMCs cultured with HCoV-OC43 spike peptides, taken before COVID-19 vaccination. Subset: HCoV-OC43 spike overlapping peptide pool stimulation. The sequence derives from a human donor who received a COVID-19 vaccine. CDR3 sequence: CASSQVELAGGPGNEQFF. DNA for the CDR3: TGCGCCAGCAGCCAAGTGGAACTAGCGGGGGGGCCCGGGAATGAGCAGTTCTTC.